This passage covers 6 T cell receptor beta chains from one sample sequenced in a study of identical twins. One entry per CDR3 protein, called by TCRdb with MiXCR from the 5' RACE reads. Of approximately 630,000 distinct CDR3 sequences listed, around 7.5% are singletons. These same records also appear under a second study, on yellow fever vaccine responses in identical twins.

Material: PBMCs. The receptors were gathered from a woman aged 18 to 35 in good health.

This clonotype was counted many times. The J gene is TRBJ2-2, the V gene TRBV10-3; tentatively, D is TRBD1 or TRBD2 (5 bases each). In germline, CDR1 is ENHRY, CDR2 SYGVKD. Trimming removed 0 bases from V and 7 bases from J, with 18 bases in between. The CDR3 is made up of 17 amino acids. DNA of the CDR3: TGTGCCATCAGTGAGTCTCCGGGACGGGCGAGGGACGGGGAGCTGTTTTTT. Its protein product is CAISESPGRARDGELFF.

This sequence joins TRBV6-5 and TRBJ2-3, with a possible D match to TRBD2 (5 bases). The CDR3 sequence is 15 residues long. Trimming left V 0 bases short and J 2 bases short, with 9 bases between. Germline V CDR1 and CDR2: MNHEY, SVGAGI. The CDR3 region is CASSYSWRITDTQYF. The CDR3 DNA reads as TGTGCCAGCAGTTACTCGTGGAGGATCACAGATACGCAGTATTTT.

V gene TRBV3-1 combines with J gene TRBJ1-1; no definite D call. V shed 1 base and J shed 4 bases, with 7 bases lying between them. CDR3 length equals 13 residues. CDR1 is LGHDT, CDR2 YNNKEL, per germline (reference sequence). The CDR3 spells CASSQGPGTEAFF. The CDR3 DNA reads as TGTGCCAGCAGCCAAGGACCCGGCACTGAAGCTTTCTTT.

This clonotype has a count of ten or more. The genes are TRBV5-5 and TRBJ2-1; TRBD2 matches 10 bases. The germline V gene has CDR1 SGHKS and CDR2 YYEKEE (reference sequence). V trimming: 0 bases; J trimming: 2 bases; junction bases outside the gene matches: 5. The CDR3 is made up of 17 amino acids. The CDR3 coding sequence is TGTGCCAGCAGCTTGGCCGGGAGCGGGGGGGCCTACAATGAGCAGTTCTTC. Amino acid sequence: CASSLAGSGGAYNEQFF.

This clonotype showed up many times. CDR3 protein: CASSFGGGLGEQYV. In DNA form, the CDR3 reads TGTGCCAGCAGTTTTGGAGGGGGCCTGGGGGAGCAGTACGTC. V gene TRBV12-3 or TRBV12-4 combines with J gene TRBJ2-7, with TRBD1 as a possible D gene (7 bases). The V end lost 3 bases, the J end lost 7 bases, and 16 bases lay between the germline ends. The CDR3 covers 14 residues.

The genes are TRBV10-2 and TRBJ1-5; no firm D call. Between the trimmed V and J ends, which lost 0 bases and 4 bases, there was a span of 10 bases. CDR3 length equals 15 residues. CDR1 WSHSY and CDR2 SAAADI come from the germline V gene. For the CDR3, the DNA is TGCGCCAGCAGTGAGTCGTTTGGCCGAAATCAGCCCCAGCATTTT. Translation: CASSESFGRNQPQHF.